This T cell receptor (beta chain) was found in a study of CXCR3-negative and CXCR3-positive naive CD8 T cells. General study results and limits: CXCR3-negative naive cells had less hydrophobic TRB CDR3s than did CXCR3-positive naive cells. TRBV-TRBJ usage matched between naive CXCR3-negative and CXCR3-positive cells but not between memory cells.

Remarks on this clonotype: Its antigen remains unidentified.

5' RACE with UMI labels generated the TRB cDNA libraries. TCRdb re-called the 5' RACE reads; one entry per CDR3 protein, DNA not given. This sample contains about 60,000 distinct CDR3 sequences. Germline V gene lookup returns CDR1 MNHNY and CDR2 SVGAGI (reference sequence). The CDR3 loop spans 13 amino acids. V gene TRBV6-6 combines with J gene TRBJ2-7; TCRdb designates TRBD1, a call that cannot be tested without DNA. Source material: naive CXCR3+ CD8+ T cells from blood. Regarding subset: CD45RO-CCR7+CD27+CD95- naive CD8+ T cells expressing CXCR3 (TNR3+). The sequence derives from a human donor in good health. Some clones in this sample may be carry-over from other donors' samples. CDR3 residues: CASFPGLSYEQYF.